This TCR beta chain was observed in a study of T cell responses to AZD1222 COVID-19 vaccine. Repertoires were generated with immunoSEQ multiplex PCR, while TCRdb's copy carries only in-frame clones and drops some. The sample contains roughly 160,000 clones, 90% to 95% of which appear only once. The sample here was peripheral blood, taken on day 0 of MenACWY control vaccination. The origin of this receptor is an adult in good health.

CDR3 loop: CATSDLRQGGPGELFF. The CDR3 DNA is TGTGCCACCAGTGATTTGCGACAGGGAGGTCCCGGGGAGCTGTTTTTT. The chain couples TRBV24-1 to TRBJ2-2, with D perhaps matching TRBD1 (7 bases). CDR3 size: 16 residues. Per the germline V gene, CDR1 is KGHDR and CDR2 is SFDVKD. The V gene lost 0 bases and the J gene lost 6 bases, with 13 bases spanning the gap.